This TCR beta chain was recovered during a study of blood T cell repertoires in COVID-19. Study details: Samples of COVID-19 (acute and convalescent) were obtained from the United States, Italy and Spain.

After removal of 5 bases from V and 4 bases from J, the junction contained 5 bases not matched to a gene. CDR3 length equals 15 residues. Original handling: For nucleated cells, counts were estimated from reference gene primer amplification. Sequencing used immunoSEQ multiplex PCR; TCRdb keeps in-frame clones, though not all of them. From that table come the V and J calls and clone size; the DNA was used to work out D and trimming. This sample has about 90,000 clones, with less than 85% found just once. This TCR derives from a woman in her 70s with acute or convalescent COVID-19. The rearrangement joins TRBV6-7 to TRBJ1-6, with 7 bases lining up with TRBD1. TRBV6-7 is labeled an ORF, and its function is uncertain. The sample comprised peripheral blood. CDR3 nucleotide sequence: TGTGCCAGCAGTAGGCAGGGGGATTATAATTCACCCCTCCACTTT. Protein: CASSRQGDYNSPLHF.